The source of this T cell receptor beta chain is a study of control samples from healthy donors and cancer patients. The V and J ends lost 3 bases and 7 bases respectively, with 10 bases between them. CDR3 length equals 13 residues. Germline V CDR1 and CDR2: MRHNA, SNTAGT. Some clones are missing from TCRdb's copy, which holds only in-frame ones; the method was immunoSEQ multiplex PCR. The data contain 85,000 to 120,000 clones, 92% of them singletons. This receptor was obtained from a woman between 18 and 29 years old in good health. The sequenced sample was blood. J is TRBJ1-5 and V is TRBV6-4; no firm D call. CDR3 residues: CASSETLGQPQHF. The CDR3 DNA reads TGTGCCAGCAGTGAGACATTGGGCCAGCCCCAGCATTTT.